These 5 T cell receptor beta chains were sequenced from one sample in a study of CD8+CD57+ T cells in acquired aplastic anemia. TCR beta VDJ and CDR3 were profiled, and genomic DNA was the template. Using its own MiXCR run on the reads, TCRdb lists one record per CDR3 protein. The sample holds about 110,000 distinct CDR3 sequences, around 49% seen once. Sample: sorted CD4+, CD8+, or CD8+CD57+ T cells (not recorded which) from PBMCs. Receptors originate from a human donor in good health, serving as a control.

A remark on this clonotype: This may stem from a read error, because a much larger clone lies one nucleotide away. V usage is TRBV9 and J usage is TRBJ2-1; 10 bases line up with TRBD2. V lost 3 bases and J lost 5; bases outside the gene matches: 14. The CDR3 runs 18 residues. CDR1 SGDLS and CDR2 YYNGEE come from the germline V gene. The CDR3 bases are TGTGCCAGCAGCGACTCTACCCAGCGGGGGGGGTCCAACAATGAGCAGTTCTTC. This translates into CASSDSTQRGGSNNEQFF.

The CDR3, as DNA: TGTGCCAGTAGTGCGGGACAGGGGGACTACGAGCAGTACTTC. It translates to CASSAGQGDYEQYF. V is TRBV19 and J is TRBJ2-7; TRBD1 agrees at 11 bases. The CDR3 length is 14 residues. Germline CDR1 and CDR2: LNHDA and SQIVND (reference sequence). V was clipped by 5 bases and J by 3 bases; unmatched bases: 3.

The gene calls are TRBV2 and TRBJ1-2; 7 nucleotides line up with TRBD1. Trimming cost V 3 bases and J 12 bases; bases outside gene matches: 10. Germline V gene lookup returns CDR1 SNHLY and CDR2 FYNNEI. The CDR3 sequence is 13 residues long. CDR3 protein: CASSETGTSGNTF. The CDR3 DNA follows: TGTGCCAGCAGTGAGACAGGGACCTCTGGAAACACCTTC.

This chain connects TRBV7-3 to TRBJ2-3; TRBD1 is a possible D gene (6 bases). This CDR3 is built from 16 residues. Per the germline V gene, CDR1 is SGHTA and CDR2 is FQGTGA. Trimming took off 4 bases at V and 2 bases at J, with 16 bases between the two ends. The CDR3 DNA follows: TGTGCCAGCAGCTCAGCTGGGACAAGTGACACAGATACGCAGTATTTT. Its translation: CASSSAGTSDTDTQYF.

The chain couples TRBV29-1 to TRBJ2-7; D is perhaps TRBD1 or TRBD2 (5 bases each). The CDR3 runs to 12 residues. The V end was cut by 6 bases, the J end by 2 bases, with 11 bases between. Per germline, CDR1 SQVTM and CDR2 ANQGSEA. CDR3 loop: CSVGASAYEQYF. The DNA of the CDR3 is TGCAGCGTCGGGGCGTCAGCCTACGAGCAGTACTTC.